The next 25 T cell receptor beta chains were all read from a single sample in a study of post-analysis software for immune sequencing data. No cognate antigen is known for these TCRs. Study results and limitations: TRBV segments more frequent in patients than in controls numbered several and included TRBV5-6, TRBV5-1 and TRBV20-1.

Researchers reported that TCR beta cDNA libraries carried unique molecular identifiers. TCRdb re-called the PCR reads with MiXCR, one entry per CDR3 protein. This table has approximately 730,000 distinct CDR3 sequences, about half appearing once. The source material was blood. The receptors derive from a girl aged 10 to 17 with multiple sclerosis.

This clonotype occurred once. This chain joins TRBV28 and TRBJ1-5; a weak D match, TRBD1 (6 bases). Trimming removed 4 bases at V and 1 base at J, with 14 bases between. The CDR3 extends over 16 amino acids. Germline V gives CDR1 MDHEN, CDR2 SYDVKM. The CDR3 sequence: CASSSYRAWSNQPQHF. In nucleotides, the CDR3 is TGTGCCAGCAGTTCGTACAGGGCGTGGAGCAATCAGCCCCAGCATTTT. The entire variable domain, with the rest obtained from reference TRBV28 and TRBJ1-5, is as follows: DVKVTQSSRYLVKRTGEKVFLECVQDMDHENMFWYRQDPGLGLRLIYFSYDVKMKEKGDIPEGYSVSREKKERFSLILESASTNQTSMYLCASSSYRAWSNQPQHFGDGTRLSIL.

CDR3 DNA: TGTGCCAGCAGTTACTTATCAGGGGGCGGCAATCAGCCCCAGCATTTT. Translating it yields CASSYLSGGGNQPQHF. The rearrangement uses TRBV6-6 and TRBJ1-5, with TRBD1 identical over 8 bases. In germline, CDR1 is MNHNY, CDR2 SVGAGI (reference sequence). The J segment lost 2 bases and the V segment lost 1 base, leaving 4 bases of the junction unmatched. The CDR3 is made up of 16 amino acids.

This chain connects TRBV5-1 to TRBJ2-1; D assignment may be TRBD1 or TRBD2 (6 bases each). V shed 6 bases and J shed 2 bases, with 9 bases lying between them. CDR1 and CDR2 from the germline V gene are SGHRS and YFSETQ. The CDR3 extends over 13 amino acids. CDR3 sequence: CASTGDTYNEQFF. DNA of the CDR3: TGCGCCAGCACGGGGGACACCTACAATGAGCAGTTCTTC.

The table lists this clonotype with a few counts. This chain links TRBV6-6 with TRBJ2-4; the match to TRBD1 covers 8 bases. The J call could be wrong; TRBJ2-7 is a better fit for the DNA end. The germline V gene has CDR1 MNHNY and CDR2 SVGAGI (reference sequence). The CDR3 contains 13 residues. CDR3: CASSRTGIHEQYF. The CDR3 nucleotides read TGTGCCAGCAGTAGGACAGGGATCCACGAGCAGTACTTC.

J is TRBJ2-3 and V is TRBV10-3; 10 bases are a match to TRBD1. V gave up 10 bases and J gave up 1 base; unmatched junction bases: 8. The CDR3 sequence is 15 residues long. Germline assignment: CDR1 ENHRY and CDR2 SYGVKD. The CDR3 DNA sequence: TGTGCCACCACCGGGACAGGGGTCGGCACAGATACGCAGTATTTT. Its translation: CATTGTGVGTDTQYF.

This clonotype came up a few times. The chain couples TRBV20-1 to TRBJ2-4; weak D call: TRBD2 (5 bases). The J call may be in error: the DNA end matches TRBJ2-7 better. The CDR3 has 14 residues. From germline, CDR1 is DFQATT and CDR2 SNEGSKA (reference sequence). The CDR3 DNA follows: TGCAGTGCTAGAGATTTTGAGGGCATTTACGAGCAGTACTTC. This codes for CSARDFEGIYEQYF.

The chain couples TRBV19 to TRBJ1-2, with D perhaps matching TRBD1 (5 bases). This CDR3 has 12 amino acids. V was trimmed by 10 bases and J by 2 bases, leaving 11 bases between them. CDR1 is LNHDA and CDR2 is SQIVND in the germline V gene (reference sequence). The CDR3 loop reads CATTGYNYGYTF. CDR3 bases: TGTGCCACTACAGGATACAACTATGGCTACACCTTC.

The chain employs TRBV12-3 or TRBV12-4 and TRBJ1-2; 7 nucleotides agree with TRBD1. V was pared by 6 bases and J by 4 bases, with 8 bases of the junction left unmatched. This CDR3 spans 14 amino acids. The CDR3: CASSPTGEGYGYTF. CDR3 bases: TGTGCCAGCAGCCCCACAGGGGAGGGCTATGGCTACACCTTC.

This clonotype was observed a few times. The gene calls are TRBV7-2 and TRBJ2-7; 12 bases are shared with TRBD2. The ends lost 5 bases at V and 6 bases at J; junction bases unmatched: 8. CDR1 and CDR2 from the germline V gene are SGHTA and FQGNSA. The CDR3 consists of 15 residues. The CDR3 nucleotides read TGTGCCAGCAGCATGGGACTAGCGGGTGGGAGCGAGCAGTACTTC. It specifies CASSMGLAGGSEQYF.

This chain connects TRBV5-5 to TRBJ2-4, with 10 bases matching TRBD1. The assigned J gene may be wrong: the sequence end matches TRBJ2-7 better. Germline V CDR1 and CDR2: SGHKS, YYEKEE (reference sequence). The CDR3 runs 15 residues. The CDR3 loop is CASRSPGQGLYEQYF. The CDR3 nucleotides read TGTGCCAGCAGATCTCCGGGACAGGGGTTATACGAGCAGTACTTC.

At least ten counts were recorded for this clonotype. The chain uses TRBV7-8 and TRBJ2-7, with 7 bases that match TRBD1. Unmatched junction bases numbered 17, after V lost 6 bases and J lost 6 bases. The CDR3 extends over 16 amino acids. The germline gives CDR1 SGHVS, CDR2 FQNEAQ. Written as DNA, the CDR3 is TGTGCCAGCAGTTCTTTTCCTCCGGGACAGCTTCGCGAGCAGTACTTC. It codes for CASSSFPPGQLREQYF. The full variable domain, its missing parts supplied by reference TRBV7-8 and TRBJ2-7, is GAGVSQSPRYKVAKRGQDVALRCDPISGHVSLFWYQQALGQGPEFLTYFQNEAQLDKSGLPSDRFFAERPEGSVSTLKIQRTQQEDSAVYLCASSSFPPGQLREQYFGPGTRLTVT.

This clonotype occurred a few times. V gene TRBV20-1 combines with J gene TRBJ2-7; either TRBD1 or TRBD2 may fit D (5 bases each). This CDR3 is built from 12 residues. Trimming shortened V by 4 bases and J by 0 bases, and 7 bases separated the two germline ends. CDR1 and CDR2 from the germline V gene are DFQATT and SNEGSKA (reference sequence). The CDR3, as DNA: TGCAGTGCTAAGGGGAGCTCCTACGAGCAGTACTTC. This sequence encodes CSAKGSSYEQYF.

The chain joins TRBV7-6 to TRBJ2-3; no definite D call. Trimming stripped 5 bases from V and 6 bases from J, with 12 bases between. The CDR3 length is 13 residues. In germline, CDR1 is SGHVS, CDR2 FNYEAQ. CDR3 nucleotides: TGTGCCAGCAGCCCTGACCCCGGGGATACGCAGTATTTT. Its translation is CASSPDPGDTQYF.

The chain uses TRBV9 and TRBJ2-1; D assignment may be TRBD1 or TRBD2 (5 bases each). The CDR3 contains 14 residues. Trimming took off 5 bases at V and 7 bases at J, with 16 bases between the two ends. Germline V gene lookup returns CDR1 SGDLS and CDR2 YYNGEE. This CDR3 is CASSQTGLQNEQFF. CDR3 in DNA: TGTGCCAGCAGTCAAACAGGACTCCAGAATGAGCAGTTCTTC.

The rearrangement joins TRBV10-3 to TRBJ2-1, with a tentative D call TRBD2 (6 bases). This CDR3 has 13 amino acids. Trimming stripped 4 bases from V and 6 bases from J, with 10 bases between. From germline, CDR1 is ENHRY and CDR2 SYGVKD. The CDR3 region is CAISGEVGNEQFF. CDR3 bases: TGTGCCATCAGTGGGGAGGTGGGCAATGAGCAGTTCTTC.

The V and J genes are TRBV29-1 and TRBJ2-1, with TRBD2 matching over 10 bases. With V trimmed by 2 bases and J by 6 bases, 10 bases remained unmatched. Germline V CDR1 and CDR2: SQVTM, ANQGSEA. This CDR3 comprises 16 residues. This CDR3 is CSVEKPGLALRNEQFF. Here the CDR3 DNA reads TGCAGCGTTGAAAAGCCGGGACTAGCGTTACGCAATGAGCAGTTCTTC.

This clonotype was seen a few times. The rearrangement joins TRBV7-3 to TRBJ2-1; D is unclear. V lost 0 bases and J 5 bases, leaving 5 bases between the germline ends. Per the germline V gene, CDR1 is SGHTA and CDR2 is FQGTGA. This CDR3 is 13 amino acids long. DNA for the CDR3: TGTGCCAGCAGCTTAACTTTTGACAATGAGCAGTTCTTC. It is translated as CASSLTFDNEQFF.

The chain's CDR3 is CASSQRARGGTEAFF. The CDR3 DNA sequence: TGTGCCAGCAGCCAAAGGGCTCGGGGGGGCACTGAAGCTTTCTTT. The V gene is TRBV7-9, the J gene TRBJ1-1, with D maybe TRBD1 (5 bases). The CDR3 contains 15 residues. Per the germline V gene, CDR1 is SEHNR and CDR2 is FQNEAQ (reference sequence). Trimming took off 5 bases at V and 4 bases at J, with 17 bases between the two ends.

There are a few counts of this clonotype. This chain joins TRBV10-3 and TRBJ2-3; D remains ambiguous. Germline V gene sequence: CDR1 ENHRY, CDR2 SYGVKD. CDR3 length: 12 residues. V was cut by 2 bases and J by 4 bases, with 4 bases left in between. In nucleotides, the CDR3 is TGTGCCATCAGTGAGCCCGCAGATACGCAGTATTTT. The encoded protein is CAISEPADTQYF.

The sample holds one count of this clonotype. The chain is built from TRBV11-2 and TRBJ2-7; 11 bases are shared with TRBD2. This CDR3 spans 14 amino acids. J was trimmed by 11 bases and V by 5 bases; bases with no gene match: 11. Germline values: CDR1 SGHAT, CDR2 FQNNGV. The CDR3, as DNA: TGTGCCAGCAGCCGGCCCGGGACTAGCGGAGGGGAGTACTTC. Translating it yields CASSRPGTSGGEYF.

The rearrangement links TRBV28 to TRBJ2-3; the D is unclear. CDR1 is MDHEN, CDR2 SYDVKM, per germline. This CDR3 region has 13 residues. Trimming left V 3 bases short and J 3 bases short, with 7 bases between. The CDR3 protein is CASSFRKTDTQYF. CDR3 DNA: TGTGCCAGCAGTTTTCGGAAGACAGATACGCAGTATTTT.

The chain links TRBV9 to TRBJ2-5, with TRBD2 as a possible D gene (5 bases). V was trimmed by 6 bases and J by 3 bases, leaving 21 bases between them. There are 16 residues in the CDR3. Per germline, CDR1 SGDLS and CDR2 YYNGEE. CDR3 nucleotides: TGTGCCAGCACCCCACTAGGAGGAGGTTGGAAAGAGACCCAGTACTTC. Its protein product is CASTPLGGGWKETQYF.

Only a few counts were recorded for this clonotype. The chain recombines TRBV12-3 or TRBV12-4 with TRBJ2-2, with 10 nucleotides matching TRBD2. The CDR3 sequence is 15 residues long. J lost 5 bases, V lost 5 bases, and 5 bases had no gene match. The CDR3 sequence: CASSRNSGGTGELFF. In DNA form, the CDR3 reads TGTGCCAGCAGTCGGAATAGCGGGGGGACCGGGGAGCTGTTTTTT.

This clonotype has a handful of counts. The genes are TRBV4-3 and TRBJ2-1, with no clear D. This CDR3 has 13 amino acids. V lost 4 bases and J lost 4, with 8 bases in between. CDR1 LGHNA and CDR2 YSLEER come from the germline V gene. The DNA for the CDR3 is TGCGCCAGCAGCCGGAATCAATACAATGAGCAGTTCTTC. As protein: CASSRNQYNEQFF.

The J gene is TRBJ2-1, the V gene TRBV24-1, with D possibly TRBD1 on 6 matching bases. The CDR3 is 15 amino acids. Trimming took off 1 base at V and 2 bases at J, with 8 bases between the two ends. Germline V gene lookup returns CDR1 KGHDR and CDR2 SFDVKD. The CDR3 reads CATSDLGGPYNEQFF. The CDR3 nucleotides are TGTGCCACCAGTGATTTAGGGGGACCCTACAATGAGCAGTTCTTC.